The rows below give T cell receptor beta chains drawn from one sample of a study of control samples from healthy donors and cancer patients. Clones were sequenced by immunoSEQ multiplex PCR, and TCRdb holds only the in-frame ones, with some missing. The sample lists over 200,000 clones, about four fifths occurring once. The material sequenced was PBMCs. The receptors stem from a woman aged 55-69 years with lung cancer. CDR3s include the opening cysteine and the closing phenylalanine or tryptophan. A D gene is named only where the DNA matches it firmly. For some rows the clone size is stated as once, few or many, or as a class when expanded; others skip it.

CDR3: CASSLLGQLYEQYF; DNA: TGTGCCAGCAGTTTGTTAGGACAGCTTTACGAGCAGTACTTC; D: .; size: .; V: TRBV28; J: TRBJ2-7
CDR3: CAWSVAVQGANTIYF; DNA: TGTGCCTGGAGTGTTGCGGTACAGGGGGCAAACACCATATATTTT; D: TRBD1; size: .; V: TRBV30; J: TRBJ1-3
CDR3: CASSLVPASEETQYF; DNA: TGTGCCAGCAGCTTGGTACCGGCTAGCGAAGAGACCCAGTACTTC; D: .; size: .; V: TRBV5-4; J: TRBJ2-5
CDR3: CASSLPGAGNEQFF; DNA: TGTGCCAGCAGCTTGCCAGGTGCCGGGAATGAGCAGTTCTTC; D: .; size: .; V: TRBV11-2; J: TRBJ2-1
CDR3: CASSQTGTANTGELFF; DNA: TGCGCCAGCAGCCAAACCGGGACAGCCAACACCGGGGAGCTGTTTTTT; D: TRBD1; size: .; V: TRBV5-1; J: TRBJ2-2
CDR3: CASSLEDRINYGYTF; DNA: TGCGCCAGCAGCTTGGAGGACAGGATAAACTATGGCTACACCTTC; D: TRBD1; size: .; V: TRBV5-1; J: TRBJ1-2
CDR3: CASSVRQGAYNEQFF; DNA: TGTGCCAGTAGTGTTCGACAGGGGGCTTACAATGAGCAGTTCTTC; D: TRBD1; size: .; V: TRBV19; J: TRBJ2-1
CDR3: CASSLGVSGGYGYTF; DNA: TGTGCCAGCAGCTTGGGGGTGTCCGGAGGGTATGGCTACACCTTC; D: .; size: .; V: TRBV5-6; J: TRBJ1-2
CDR3: CASSFSQENTEAFF; DNA: TGCGCCAGCAGCTTTTCCCAGGAAAACACTGAAGCTTTCTTT; D: .; size: .; V: TRBV5-1; J: TRBJ1-1
CDR3: CASSFQRGYEQFF; DNA: TGCGCCAGCAGCTTTCAGCGGGGCTATGAGCAGTTCTTC; D: TRBD2; size: .; V: TRBV5-1; J: TRBJ2-1
CDR3: CASSPGGTSSYEQYF; DNA: TGTGCCAGCAGCCCAGGAGGGACCAGCTCCTACGAGCAGTACTTC; D: .; size: .; V: TRBV28; J: TRBJ2-7
CDR3: CAVGLAGTYEQYF; DNA: TGTGCCGTGGGACTAGCGGGGACCTACGAGCAGTACTTC; D: TRBD2; size: .; V: TRBV10-3; J: TRBJ2-7
CDR3: CASSVAGLYTDTQYF; DNA: TGTGCCAGCAGCGTAGCGGGTTTATACACAGATACGCAGTATTTT; D: .; size: once; V: TRBV9; J: TRBJ2-3
CDR3: CASSPITPSTNYGYTF; DNA: TGTGCCAGCTCACCAATCACCCCCTCCACTAACTATGGCTACACCTTC; D: .; size: .; V: TRBV18; J: TRBJ1-2
CDR3: CAWSLKGSYNEQFF; DNA: TGTGCCTGGAGTCTCAAGGGCTCCTACAATGAGCAGTTCTTC; D: .; size: once; V: TRBV30; J: TRBJ2-1
CDR3: CASSFWGYEQYF; DNA: TGTGCCAGCAGTTTCTGGGGGTACGAGCAGTACTTC; D: .; size: .; V: TRBV12-3/TRBV12-4; J: TRBJ2-7
CDR3: CASSVGSLAGYGYTF; DNA: TGTGCCAGCAGTGTGGGCAGCCTCGCCGGGTATGGCTACACCTTC; D: .; size: .; V: TRBV2; J: TRBJ1-2
CDR3: CASRSGLLEEKLFF; DNA: TGCGCCAGCAGGTCGGGACTCCTCGAGGAAAAACTGTTTTTT; D: .; size: once; V: TRBV5-1; J: TRBJ1-4
CDR3: CASSLSGGKETQYF; DNA: TGCGCCAGCAGTTTGAGCGGGGGGAAGGAGACCCAGTACTTC; D: TRBD2; size: .; V: TRBV5-1; J: TRBJ2-5
CDR3: CASSSPVANEKLFF; DNA: TGTGCCAGCAGTTCACCTGTGGCTAATGAAAAACTGTTTTTT; D: .; size: .; V: TRBV28; J: TRBJ1-4
CDR3: CASSLAQNLYNEQFF; DNA: TGCGCCAGCAGCTTGGCACAGAACTTGTACAATGAGCAGTTCTTC; D: .; size: few; V: TRBV5-1; J: TRBJ2-1
CDR3: CASSALVGNDEQFF; DNA: TGCGCCAGCAGCGCGTTAGTAGGTAACGATGAGCAGTTCTTC; D: .; size: .; V: TRBV5-1; J: TRBJ2-1
CDR3: CASSSWGGVAATHNEQFF; DNA: TGCGCCAGCAGCTCTTGGGGGGGTGTTGCAGCCACCCACAATGAGCAGTTCTTC; D: TRBD2; size: .; V: TRBV5-1; J: TRBJ2-1
CDR3: CASRIDRAVYNSPLHF; DNA: TGTGCCAGCAGAATCGACAGGGCCGTCTATAATTCACCCCTCCACTTT; D: TRBD1; size: .; V: TRBV27; J: TRBJ1-6
CDR3: CASSNVGTSGGYTF; DNA: TGTGCCAGTAGTAATGTTGGGACATCGGGTGGGTACACCTTC; D: .; size: .; V: TRBV19; J: TRBJ1-2
CDR3: CAWAPDSAYNEQFF; DNA: TGTGCCTGGGCTCCGGACTCAGCCTACAATGAGCAGTTCTTC; D: .; size: .; V: TRBV30; J: TRBJ2-1
CDR3: CASSATGQGGGNTIYF; DNA: TGTGCCAGCAGCGCAACCGGACAGGGGGGAGGAAACACCATATATTTT; D: TRBD1; size: .; V: TRBV9; J: TRBJ1-3
CDR3: CASSYLDGTYGYTF; DNA: TGTGCCAGCAGTTACCTAGACGGGACCTATGGCTACACCTTC; D: .; size: .; V: TRBV6-6; J: TRBJ1-2
CDR3: CASNRTGLNTEAFF; DNA: TGTGCCAGCAATCGGACAGGCTTAAACACTGAAGCTTTCTTT; D: .; size: .; V: TRBV21-1; J: TRBJ1-1
CDR3: CASSTRYQETQYF; DNA: TGTGCCAGCAGTACAAGGTACCAAGAGACCCAGTACTTC; D: .; size: once; V: TRBV27; J: TRBJ2-5
CDR3: CASSYDRNSPLRF; DNA: TGTGCCAGCAGTTACGACAGAAATTCACCCCTCCGCTTT; D: .; size: .; V: TRBV6-5; J: TRBJ1-6
CDR3: CASSLLSTHYNEQFF; DNA: TGTGCCAGCAGTTTACTGTCTACTCATTACAATGAGCAGTTCTTC; D: .; size: few; V: TRBV28; J: TRBJ2-1
CDR3: CASSLIATNEKLFF; DNA: TGTGCCAGCAGCTTGATAGCAACTAATGAAAAACTGTTTTTT; D: .; size: many; V: TRBV5-6; J: TRBJ1-4
CDR3: CASSIPGTRLTGELFF; DNA: TGTGCCAGTAGTATTCCCGGGACTAGACTCACCGGGGAGCTGTTTTTT; D: TRBD2; size: .; V: TRBV19; J: TRBJ2-2
CDR3: CASSPRRWGLGGYTF; DNA: TGTGCCAGCTCACCACGTCGTTGGGGATTGGGTGGCTACACCTTC; D: .; size: few; V: TRBV18; J: TRBJ1-2
CDR3: CASSLSSGNEAFF; DNA: TGCGCCAGCAGCTTGAGTAGCGGAAATGAAGCTTTCTTT; D: .; size: .; V: TRBV5-1; J: TRBJ1-1
CDR3: CASSQDIDPSRNYGYTF; DNA: TGCGCCAGCAGCCAAGATATAGACCCTTCCCGGAACTATGGCTACACCTTC; D: .; size: .; V: TRBV4-1; J: TRBJ1-2
CDR3: CSVELTGKSYGYTF; DNA: TGCAGCGTGGAACTGACAGGGAAATCTTATGGCTACACCTTC; D: TRBD1; size: .; V: TRBV29-1; J: TRBJ1-2
CDR3: CASSLGQPPYEQYF; DNA: TGTGCCAGCAGCTTGGGACAGCCCCCCTACGAGCAGTACTTC; D: TRBD1; size: .; V: TRBV7-9; J: TRBJ2-7
CDR3: CASSVGSNTEAFF; DNA: TGTGCCAGCAGCGTAGGCTCGAACACTGAAGCTTTCTTT; D: .; size: .; V: TRBV9; J: TRBJ1-1
CDR3: CASSRLLRDRAEKLFF; DNA: TGTGCCAGCTCACGATTACTCCGGGACAGGGCTGAAAAACTGTTTTTT; D: TRBD1; size: .; V: TRBV18; J: TRBJ1-4
CDR3: CASSLGRGEEGYTF; DNA: TGCGCCAGCAGCTTGGGTCGGGGTGAGGAAGGCTACACCTTC; D: .; size: .; V: TRBV5-1; J: TRBJ1-2
CDR3: CASSPGTSGRAADTQYF; DNA: TGTGCCAGCAGCCCAGGGACTAGCGGGAGGGCCGCAGATACGCAGTATTTT; D: TRBD2; size: .; V: TRBV9; J: TRBJ2-3
CDR3: CASSQGTAGYTF; DNA: TGTGCCAGCAGTCAGGGGACAGCCGGCTACACCTTC; D: TRBD1; size: .; V: TRBV12-3/TRBV12-4; J: TRBJ1-2
CDR3: CASSDGVAGGETQYF; DNA: TGCGCCAGCAGCGATGGGGTAGCGGGGGGAGAGACCCAGTACTTC; D: TRBD2; size: .; V: TRBV5-1; J: TRBJ2-5
CDR3: CATHRSGGDQETQYF; DNA: TGTGCCACACACCGTAGCGGGGGGGACCAAGAGACCCAGTACTTC; D: TRBD2; size: .; V: TRBV15; J: TRBJ2-5
CDR3: CASSVGASGGYNEQFF; DNA: TGTGCCAGCAGCGTAGGTGCTAGCGGGGGTTACAATGAGCAGTTCTTC; D: TRBD2; size: .; V: TRBV9; J: TRBJ2-1
CDR3: CASRLDGVYGEQYF; DNA: TGTGCCAGCAGACTGGACGGAGTTTATGGAGAGCAGTACTTC; D: .; size: .; V: TRBV6-5; J: TRBJ2-7
CDR3: CASSLLQFNGELFF; DNA: TGTGCCAGCAGCCTCCTGCAATTTAACGGGGAGCTGTTTTTT; D: .; size: .; V: TRBV3-1/TRBV3-2; J: TRBJ2-2
CDR3: CASNPSGTGLPEQYF; DNA: TGCGCCAGCAACCCTTCCGGGACAGGGTTACCCGAGCAGTACTTC; D: TRBD1; size: few; V: TRBV5-1; J: TRBJ2-7
CDR3: CASSLTGTGDSPLHF; DNA: TGTGCCAGCAGTTTGACCGGGACAGGGGATTCACCCCTCCACTTT; D: TRBD1; size: once; V: TRBV6-2/TRBV6-3; J: TRBJ1-6
CDR3: CASELTGQGPRKLFF; DNA: TGTGCCAGCGAATTGACAGGACAGGGACCGAGAAAACTGTTTTTT; D: TRBD1; size: .; V: TRBV6-6; J: TRBJ1-4
CDR3: CAWSVQDAQYF; DNA: TGTGCCTGGAGTGTACAGGACGCGCAGTATTTT; D: .; size: .; V: TRBV30; J: TRBJ2-3
CDR3: CASSSGLAGGQETQYF; DNA: TGCGCCAGCAGCTCTGGACTAGCGGGAGGGCAGGAGACCCAGTACTTC; D: TRBD2; size: .; V: TRBV5-1; J: TRBJ2-5
CDR3: CASSLHSESNQPQHF; DNA: TGTGCCAGCAGCTTGCACAGTGAAAGCAATCAGCCCCAGCATTTT; D: .; size: .; V: TRBV5-5; J: TRBJ1-5
CDR3: CASSALSFGQNYGYTF; DNA: TGTGCCAGCAGTGCCCTTTCGTTCGGTCAGAACTATGGCTACACCTTC; D: .; size: .; V: TRBV28; J: TRBJ1-2
CDR3: CATSDFGQGFTDTQYF; DNA: TGTGCCACCAGTGATTTTGGTCAGGGCTTCACAGATACGCAGTATTTT; D: .; size: .; V: TRBV24-1; J: TRBJ2-3
CDR3: CSARDTTNEKLFF; DNA: TGCAGCGCCCGGGACACAACTAATGAAAAACTGTTTTTT; D: .; size: .; V: TRBV29-1; J: TRBJ1-4
CDR3: CASRLQGIDTEAFF; DNA: TGCGCCAGCAGGTTACAGGGTATCGACACTGAAGCTTTCTTT; D: .; size: .; V: TRBV5-1; J: TRBJ1-1